Listed below are T cell receptor beta chains from one sample, sequenced in a study of patients and donors after allogeneic stem cell transplantation. TCRdb recomputed calls from the RT-PCR reads with MiXCR, one row per CDR3 protein. The data contain some 160,000 distinct CDR3 sequences, about 24% of them seen just once; the ten biggest clones take up roughly a quarter. The specimen was blood, either unsorted or a sorted T cell fraction (not recorded which). The source of these receptors is a human donor who was either an allogeneic HSCT recipient or a stem cell or donor lymphocyte infusion donor (not recorded which). It is not recorded whose cells these are; they may come from a transplant donor. The CDR3 runs from the conserved cysteine through the conserved F or W. D genes are given only for firm matches. Clone size is stated in some rows and not others, as once, few, many or a class when expanded.

size	V	D	J	CDR3	DNA
-	TRBV21-1	-	TRBJ2-7	CASSPTLEQYF	TGTGCCAGCAGCCCTACGTTGGAGCAGTACTTC
-	TRBV5-6	TRBD1	TRBJ2-7	CASSADRAYEQYF	TGTGCCAGCAGCGCGGACAGGGCCTACGAGCAGTACTTC
-	TRBV3-1	-	TRBJ1-1	CASSKRPAPDTEAFF	TGTGCCAGCAGCAAGCGGCCAGCACCCGACACTGAAGCTTTCTTT
few	TRBV5-1	TRBD2	TRBJ2-1	CASSLTGTSGYNEQFF	TGCGCCAGCAGCCTAACCGGGACTAGCGGCTACAATGAGCAGTTCTTC
once	TRBV5-1	TRBD1	TRBJ2-1	CASSLGGQSYNEQFF	TGCGCCAGCAGCTTGGGGGGACAGTCCTACAATGAGCAGTTCTTC
few	TRBV4-1	-	TRBJ2-5	CASSQISSVETQYF	TGCGCCAGCAGCCAGATTAGTAGTGTCGAGACCCAGTACTTC
-	TRBV19	-	TRBJ2-5	CASRPSGGETQYF	TGTGCCAGTAGGCCCAGCGGCGGAGAGACCCAGTACTTC
few	TRBV5-1	TRBD1	TRBJ1-2	CASRPGGGLGNYGYTF	TGCGCCAGCAGACCAGGGGGAGGATTGGGTAACTATGGCTACACCTTC
-	TRBV12-3/TRBV12-4	TRBD1	TRBJ2-7	CASSRTGGFGYEQYF	TGTGCCAGCAGCCGTACAGGGGGCTTCGGCTACGAGCAGTACTTC
many	TRBV7-8	-	TRBJ1-3	CASSRSPKASGNTIYF	TGTGCCAGCAGCCGCTCCCCAAAGGCCTCTGGAAACACCATATATTTT
-	TRBV29-1	TRBD1	TRBJ1-2	CSARDRLNYGYTF	TGCAGCGCCCGGGACAGACTTAACTATGGCTACACCTTC
-	TRBV11-2	TRBD1	TRBJ2-3	CASSPGTELDTQYF	TGTGCCAGCAGCCCCGGGACAGAATTAGATACGCAGTATTTT
-	TRBV7-2	-	TRBJ1-2	CASSSFDLNYGYTF	TGTGCCAGCAGCTCTTTTGATCTTAACTATGGCTACACCTTC
-	TRBV5-6	TRBD1	TRBJ1-2	CASSLDQGDLGYTF	TGTGCCAGCAGCTTAGACCAGGGGGATCTTGGCTACACCTTC